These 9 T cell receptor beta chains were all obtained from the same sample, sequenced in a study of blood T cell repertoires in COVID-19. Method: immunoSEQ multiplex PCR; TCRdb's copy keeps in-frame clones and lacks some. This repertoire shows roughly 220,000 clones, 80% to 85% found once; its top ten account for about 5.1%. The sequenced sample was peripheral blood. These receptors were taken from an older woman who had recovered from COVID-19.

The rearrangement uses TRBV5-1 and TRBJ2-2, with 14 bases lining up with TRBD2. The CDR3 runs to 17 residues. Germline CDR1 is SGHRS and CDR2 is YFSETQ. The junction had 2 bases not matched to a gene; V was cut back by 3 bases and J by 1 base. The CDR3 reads CASSWGLAGVNTGELFF. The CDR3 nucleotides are TGCGCCAGCAGCTGGGGACTAGCGGGGGTGAACACCGGGGAGCTGTTTTTT. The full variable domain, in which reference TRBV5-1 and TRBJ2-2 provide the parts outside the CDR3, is KAGVTQTPRYLIKTRGQQVTLSCSPISGHRSVSWYQQTPGQGLQFLFEYFSETQRNKGNFPGRFSGRQFSNSRSEMNVSTLELGDSALYLCASSWGLAGVNTGELFFGEGSRLTVL.

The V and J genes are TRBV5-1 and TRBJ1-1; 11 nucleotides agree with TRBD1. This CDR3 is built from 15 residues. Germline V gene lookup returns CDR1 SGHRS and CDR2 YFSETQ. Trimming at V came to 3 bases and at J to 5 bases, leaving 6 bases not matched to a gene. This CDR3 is CASSWTGGEETEAFF. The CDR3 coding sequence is TGCGCCAGCAGCTGGACAGGGGGCGAAGAAACTGAAGCTTTCTTT.

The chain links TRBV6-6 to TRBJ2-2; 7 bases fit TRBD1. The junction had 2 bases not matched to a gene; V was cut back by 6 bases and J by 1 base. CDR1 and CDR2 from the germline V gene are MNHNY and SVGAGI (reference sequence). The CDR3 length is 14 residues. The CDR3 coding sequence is TGTGCCAGCAGGGACAGGAGGAACACCGGGGAGCTGTTTTTT. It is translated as CASRDRRNTGELFF.

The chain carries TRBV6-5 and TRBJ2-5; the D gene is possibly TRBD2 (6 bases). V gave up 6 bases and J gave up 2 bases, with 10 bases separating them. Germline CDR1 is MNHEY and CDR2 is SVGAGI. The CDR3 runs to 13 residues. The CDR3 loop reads CASRTAGQETQYF. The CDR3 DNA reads TGTGCCAGCAGGACAGCGGGTCAAGAGACCCAGTACTTC.

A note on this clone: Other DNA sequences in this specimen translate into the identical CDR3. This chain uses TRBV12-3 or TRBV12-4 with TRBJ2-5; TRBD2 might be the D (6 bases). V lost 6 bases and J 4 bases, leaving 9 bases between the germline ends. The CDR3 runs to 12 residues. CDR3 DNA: TGTGCCAGCAGCCCCGGGGGAGAGACCCAGTACTTC. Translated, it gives CASSPGGETQYF.

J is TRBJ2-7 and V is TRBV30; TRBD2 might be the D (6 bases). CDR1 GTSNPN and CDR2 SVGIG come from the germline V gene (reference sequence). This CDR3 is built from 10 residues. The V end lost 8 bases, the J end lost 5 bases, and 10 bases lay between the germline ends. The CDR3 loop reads CAHGGNEQYF. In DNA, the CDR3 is TGTGCCCACGGGGGAAACGAGCAGTACTTC. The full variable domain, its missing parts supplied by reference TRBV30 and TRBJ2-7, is SQTIHQWPATLVQPVGSPLSLECTVEGTSNPNLYWYRQAAGRGLQLLFYSVGIGQISSEVPQNLSASRPQDRQFILSSKKLLLSDSGFYLCAHGGNEQYFGPGTRLTVT.

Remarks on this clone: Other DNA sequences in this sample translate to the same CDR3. The CDR3 DNA follows: TGTGCCAGCAGCTCGGACAGCTATGGCTACACCTTC. It yields the protein CASSSDSYGYTF. The chain has TRBV5-4 and TRBJ1-2; D might be TRBD1 (6 bases). CDR1 and CDR2 from the germline V gene are SGHNT and YYREEE (reference sequence). This CDR3 contains 12 residues. V lost 3 bases and J 4 bases, leaving 7 bases between the germline ends.

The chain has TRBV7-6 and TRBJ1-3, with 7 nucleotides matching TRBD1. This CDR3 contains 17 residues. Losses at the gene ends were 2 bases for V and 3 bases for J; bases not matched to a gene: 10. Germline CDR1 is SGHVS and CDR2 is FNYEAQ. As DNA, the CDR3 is TGTGCCAGCAGCTTACAAGACAGGGTCTTTTTTGGAAACACCATATATTTT. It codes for CASSLQDRVFFGNTIYF.

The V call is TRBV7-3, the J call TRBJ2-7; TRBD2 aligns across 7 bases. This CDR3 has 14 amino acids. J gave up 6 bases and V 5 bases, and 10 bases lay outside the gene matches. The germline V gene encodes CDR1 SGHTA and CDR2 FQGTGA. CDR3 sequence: CASSPSGTTPEQYF. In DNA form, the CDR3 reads TGTGCCAGCAGCCCTTCCGGGACTACGCCCGAGCAGTACTTC.